This T cell receptor (beta chain) appears in the sequencing data of a study of blood T cell repertoires in COVID-19. Study-wide context: There were acute and convalescent COVID-19 samples, and they came from the United States, Italy and Spain. From T cells, B-cell-depleted T cells, or PBMCs came the material, which was cDNA or gDNA.

The authors' processing: It was from reference gene primer amplification that nucleated cell counts were estimated. TCRdb's copy holds only in-frame clones and misses some; the assay was immunoSEQ multiplex PCR. D and trimming were read from the DNA, whereas the V and J calls and clone size are those reported in that table. The sample records approximately 94,000 clones, about 84% being singletons. The V end lost 5 bases, the J end lost 2 bases, and 9 bases lay between the germline ends. This CDR3 comprises 13 residues. CDR1 and CDR2 (germline): SNHLY, FYNNEI. Source material: peripheral blood. The receptor was derived from a human donor in a cohort sampled during active COVID-19. The chain has TRBV2 and TRBJ1-2; D perhaps matches TRBD1 (5 bases). This CDR3 is CASSQGLNYGYTF. CDR3 nucleotides: TGTGCCAGCAGTCAGGGACTAAACTATGGCTACACCTTC.